Below, one T cell receptor (beta chain) is given with its context. TCRdb used MiXCR to reprocess the RT-PCR reads, holding one entry per CDR3 protein. This table holds about 680,000 distinct CDR3 sequences, 14% found once. Germline loops: CDR1 SGHAT, CDR2 FQNNGV. V lost 5 bases, J lost 7 bases, and 12 bases lay in between. The length of the CDR3 is 13 residues. The sequencing input was memory CD4+ T cells from blood. This sequence joins TRBV11-2 and TRBJ1-5; no definite D call. The clonotype comes from a female donor in good health, serving as a healthy control. The CDR3 loop is CASSREGRQPQHF. CDR3 in DNA: TGTGCCAGCAGCAGAGAGGGTCGGCAGCCCCAGCATTTT.